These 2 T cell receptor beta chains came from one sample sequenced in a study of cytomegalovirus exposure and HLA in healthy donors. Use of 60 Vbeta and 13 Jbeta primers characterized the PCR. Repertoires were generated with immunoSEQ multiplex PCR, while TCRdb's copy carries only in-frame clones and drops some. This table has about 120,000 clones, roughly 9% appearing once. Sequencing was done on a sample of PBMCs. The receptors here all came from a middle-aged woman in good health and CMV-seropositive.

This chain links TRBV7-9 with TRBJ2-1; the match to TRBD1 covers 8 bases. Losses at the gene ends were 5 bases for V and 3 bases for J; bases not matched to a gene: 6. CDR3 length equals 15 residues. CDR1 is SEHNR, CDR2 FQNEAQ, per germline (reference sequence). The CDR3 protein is CASSIGQGSYNEQFF. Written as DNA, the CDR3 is TGTGCCAGCAGCATTGGACAGGGTAGCTACAATGAGCAGTTCTTC.

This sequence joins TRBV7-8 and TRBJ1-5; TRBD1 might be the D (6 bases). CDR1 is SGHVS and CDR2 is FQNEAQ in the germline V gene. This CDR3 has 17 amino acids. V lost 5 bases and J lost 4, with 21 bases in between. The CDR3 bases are TGTGCCAGCAGCCCAAAGAGGTGGGGGGGGCCTAATCAGCCCCAGCATTTT. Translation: CASSPKRWGGPNQPQHF.